Detailed here is one T cell receptor (beta chain). The sample comes from a study of blood T cell repertoires in COVID-19. Overall study context: Acute and convalescent COVID-19 specimens originated in the United States, Italy and Spain.

J was trimmed by 4 bases and V by 5 bases; bases with no gene match: 5. The CDR3 is 14 amino acids. Germline lookup yields CDR1 SEHNR and CDR2 FQNEAQ (reference sequence). Original processing methods: Amplification of reference gene primers was used by the study to estimate nucleated cell counts. Using immunoSEQ multiplex PCR, the repertoire was profiled, and TCRdb retains in-frame clones only, with some absent. V and J calls and clone size come straight from that table; D and trimming were deduced from the DNA. The sample consists of roughly 40,000 clones, roughly 84% of them appearing once. V usage is TRBV7-9 and J usage is TRBJ1-3; the match to TRBD1 covers 7 bases. This receptor was taken from a man between 65 and 79 years old with acute or convalescent COVID-19. Sequenced input: peripheral blood. The CDR3 spells CASSRGQLGNTIYF. The CDR3 DNA reads TGTGCCAGCAGCCGGGGACAGCTAGGAAACACCATATATTTT.